This entry concerns a single TCR beta chain. Its specificity is unknown. Germline CDR1 is MGHRA and CDR2 is YSYEKL. The CDR3 runs 15 residues. V lost 0 bases, J lost 12 bases, and 15 bases lay in between. These data originate in a study of cytomegalovirus exposure and HLA in healthy donors. Amplification used 60 Vbeta primers and 13 Jbeta primers. Here immunoSEQ multiplex PCR was the method, and the copy in TCRdb shows in-frame clones only, minus some. This sample carries roughly 200,000 clones, roughly a tenth of them seen once, and the ten largest clones take approximately 1.3%. Overall study findings and caveats: Some TCR beta chains (about 180 of them) were listed as cytomegalovirus-associated.

What was sequenced was PBMCs. The clonotype originates from a woman aged 25 to 45 in good health and CMV-seropositive. This sequence joins TRBV4-1 and TRBJ1-6; D may be TRBD1 (6 bases). CDR3 DNA: TGCGCCAGCAGCCAAGATGGGGGCGGCTTAGGACCCCTCCACTTT. Its protein is CASSQDGGGLGPLHF.